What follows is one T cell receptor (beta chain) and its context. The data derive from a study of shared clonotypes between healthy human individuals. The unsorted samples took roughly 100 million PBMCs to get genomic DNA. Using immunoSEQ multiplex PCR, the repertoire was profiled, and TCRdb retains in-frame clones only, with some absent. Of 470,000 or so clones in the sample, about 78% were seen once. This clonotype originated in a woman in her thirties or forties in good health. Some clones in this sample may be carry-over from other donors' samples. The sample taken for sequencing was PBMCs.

The CDR3 sequence: CASSETPQGNSPLHF. As DNA, the CDR3 is TGTGCCAGCAGTGAGACCCCGCAGGGAAATTCACCCCTCCACTTT. The rearrangement joins TRBV2 to TRBJ1-6; D is possibly TRBD1 (5 bases). CDR1 and CDR2 (germline): SNHLY, FYNNEI. V gave up 3 bases and J gave up 7 bases, with 13 bases separating them. The CDR3 is made up of 15 amino acids.